This TCR beta chain is from a study of blood T cell repertoires in COVID-19. Study-wide context: The United States, Italy and Spain supplied acute and convalescent COVID-19 samples.

Those enrolled, adults aged roughly 18 to 100 years, came from about 24 US areas. Generated by immunoSEQ multiplex PCR, the TCRdb table keeps only in-frame clones and is missing some. The sample holds a few hundred thousand clones, more than 75% seen once. Per the germline V gene, CDR1 is SGDLS and CDR2 is YYNGEE. There are 15 residues in the CDR3. V was cut by 0 bases and J by 10 bases, with 14 bases left in between. V is TRBV9 and J is TRBJ1-6; D possibly corresponds to TRBD1 (6 bases). This receptor was identified in a man aged 35-49 years in a cohort exposed to, infected with or recovered from COVID-19 (not recorded which). The sample consisted of PBMCs or T cells enriched from blood (not recorded which). The DNA for the CDR3 is TGTGCCAGCAGCGTAGAACAGGGTATGGGATCACCCCTCCACTTT. Translating gives CASSVEQGMGSPLHF.